This TCR beta chain was recorded in a study of blood T cell repertoires in COVID-19 (TCRdb year 2020). Looking at the study overall: Collaborator samples came from the United States, Italy and Spain and covered acute and convalescent phases of COVID-19. The prospective study material was composed of cDNA or gDNA derived from T cells, B-cell-depleted T cells, or PBMCs. Where available, HLA class I and class II types were taken from metadata supplied by the sample provider and were not determined by assay-based typing. The repertoires were made available in a free public database intended to serve as a resource for research on the immune response to SARS-CoV-2. Samples came from the ongoing ImmuneRACE study (first 160 participants) plus 1,254 subjects from 6 global collaborators. The sample metadata nearly always contained a de-identified subject ID, COVID-19 status, age in years and sex. Subjects who had been exposed to COVID-19, were actively infected with it, or had recovered from it provided the deeply sampled blood TCRbeta repertoires that made up the dataset. Here is what the overall study found, with its caveats: The quantity of clinical and demographic metadata differed by source and by participant and was supplied without curation.

Participants in the prospective study were enrolled through a virtual design, were aged roughly 18 to 90 years, and lived in roughly 24 United States geographic areas. To assign participants to cohorts, the prospective study relied on clinical history that participants themselves reported in a screening survey and a study questionnaire. Exposed participants were defined as having been in contact with someone with a PCR-confirmed or clinician-diagnosed COVID-19 case within 2 weeks of study entry. In the prospective study, mobile phlebotomists collected whole blood, serum and a nasopharyngeal or oropharyngeal swab from each participant. Additional blood draws and questionnaires over an approximately 2-month period could optionally be provided by prospective study participants. Blood samples from the prospective study were shipped frozen or at room temperature prior to DNA extraction. TCRbeta CDR3 regions were amplified from genomic DNA by means of the immunoSEQ Assay, a bias-controlled multiplex PCR. In the original analysis: The number of nucleated cells in each sample was estimated from the amplification of reference gene primers within the assay. To quantify the absolute abundance of each unique TCRbeta CDR3 rearrangement, sequence reads were collapsed and filtered. For each sample, productive Simpson clonality was calculated by taking the square root of Simpson's diversity index across productive rearrangements. In TCRdb, the immuneACCESS table is reduced to in-frame sequences with V and J assigned. These tables do not hold every clone; where another copy was compared, an unresolved V gene accounts for under half, and the others remain unexplained. The V and J calls and clone size are taken from that table; D and trimming were inferred from the DNA. The table for this sample lists about 300,000 clones; about nine tenths of them were counted only once. The ten biggest clones cover less than 3.5% of the sample.

There are 14 amino acids in the CDR3, from cysteine to phenylalanine inclusive. The CDR3 DNA has 42 bases and is translated from base 1. Trimming costs V 5 bases and J 1 base, and their ends lie 11 bases apart. CDR1 and CDR2 are drawn from the germline V gene: SGHVS, FNYEAQ. This clone was seen a few times. Its antigen is not yet known. No qualities accompany the bases; no much larger clone lies one base away. The sample was PBMCs or T cells enriched from blood (not recorded which). This receptor was identified in a woman aged 45-59 years who had been exposed to COVID-19. The chain is made from TRBV7-6 and TRBJ1-1; the D gene cannot be resolved reliably. The CDR3 corresponds to CASSLGQENTEAFF. The DNA reads as follows: TGTGCCAGCAGCCTGGGTCAGGAGAACACTGAAGCTTTCTTT.